Listed below are T cell receptor beta chains from one sample, sequenced in a study of blood T cell repertoires in COVID-19. TCRdb keeps only in-frame clones here, not all; method: immunoSEQ multiplex PCR. The sample includes about 160,000 clones, roughly 90% of them seen just once. Sequencing was performed on peripheral blood. The receptors shown here come from a young man with acute or convalescent COVID-19. Both conserved end residues are part of each CDR3. The order of the fields is D gene, V gene, clone size, J gene, CDR3 protein, CDR3 DNA. D genes are given only for firm matches. Part of the rows lack a size; the others show once, few, many or a class for expanded clones.

>.|TRBV2|.|TRBJ2-1
CASTSDSHNEQFF
TGTGCCAGCACGTCGGACAGCCACAATGAGCAGTTCTTC
>.|TRBV10-3|.|TRBJ2-5
CAISEVGAETQYF
TGTGCCATCAGTGAGGTAGGGGCGGAGACCCAGTACTTC
>TRBD1|TRBV7-9|.|TRBJ1-1
CASSTETGTNTEAFF
TGTGCCAGCAGCACCGAGACAGGGACGAACACTGAAGCTTTCTTT
>TRBD1|TRBV19|.|TRBJ1-1
CASSSPDRGRGAFF
TGTGCCAGTAGTTCACCTGACAGGGGGCGAGGAGCTTTCTTT
>TRBD1|TRBV6-1|.|TRBJ1-5
CASSEWTGDQQPQHF
TGTGCCAGCAGTGAATGGACAGGGGATCAGCAGCCCCAGCATTTT
>.|TRBV14|.|TRBJ2-2
CASSQGGSPGELFF
TGTGCCAGCAGCCAAGGGGGCAGCCCCGGGGAGCTGTTTTTT
>.|TRBV18|.|TRBJ2-5
CASSPESGGLGETQYF
TGTGCCAGCTCACCGGAGTCAGGGGGGCTCGGAGAGACCCAGTACTTC
>.|TRBV3-1/TRBV3-2|.|TRBJ1-3
CASSQEGSAFVSGNTIYF
TGTGCCAGCAGCCAAGAAGGGAGTGCCTTCGTCTCTGGAAACACCATATATTTT
>.|TRBV6-1|.|TRBJ1-2
CASSEALGDYGYTF
TGTGCCAGCAGTGAAGCGCTAGGGGACTATGGCTACACCTTC
>TRBD2|TRBV4-2|.|TRBJ2-6
CASSQLIAGGPVSGANVLTF
TGTGCCAGCAGCCAACTGATAGCGGGAGGACCCGTCTCTGGGGCCAACGTCCTGACTTTC
>TRBD2|TRBV9|.|TRBJ2-1
CASSVEPSGYNEQFF
TGTGCCAGCAGCGTAGAGCCTAGCGGGTACAATGAGCAGTTCTTC
>TRBD1|TRBV6-2/TRBV6-3|.|TRBJ2-5
CASSGLTGNRETQYF
TGTGCCAGCAGTGGGCTGACAGGGAATAGAGAGACCCAGTACTTC
>.|TRBV30|.|TRBJ1-2
CARTENYGYTF
TGTGCCCGGACAGAAAACTATGGCTACACCTTC
>TRBD2|TRBV5-1|once|TRBJ2-1
CASSLAKAGGFYEQFF
TGCGCCAGCAGCTTGGCTAAAGCGGGGGGTTTCTATGAGCAGTTCTTC
>.|TRBV24-1|.|TRBJ2-7
CATSDPRDSLYEQYF
TGTGCCACCAGTGATCCCCGGGACTCACTCTACGAGCAGTACTTC
>TRBD1|TRBV6-5|.|TRBJ2-5
CASSYLLTGGQETQYF
TGTGCCAGCAGTTACCTCCTGACAGGGGGCCAAGAGACCCAGTACTTC